The rows below give T cell receptor delta chains drawn from one sample of a study of Vδ1+ human thymocytes. TCRdb redid clone calling on the multiplex PCR reads using CATT. The top ten hold under 0.5% of the sample, which has more than 45,000 delta-chain clones, less than 15% seen once. The sample comprised Vdelta1+ gamma-delta thymocytes from the thymus. The source is a girl in the first two years of life who had congenital heart surgery. CDR3s include the opening cysteine and the closing phenylalanine or tryptophan. D genes are given only for firm matches. Clone sizes are given selectively: once, few, many, or a class where the clone is expanded.

v_gene	d_gene	j_gene	abundance	CDR3aa	CDR3nt
TRDV1	NA	TRDJ1	few	CALGELGGCTDKLIF	TGTGCTCTTGGGGAACTAGGGGGGTGCACCGATAAACTCATCTTT
TRDV1	TRDD3	TRDJ1	few	CALGDIRLPVWGIRADKLIF	TGTGCTCTTGGGGACATAAGACTTCCCGTCTGGGGGATACGGGCCGATAAACTCATCTTT
TRDV1	NA	TRDJ1	NA	CALGHPSYGLGDPTDKLIF	TGTGCTCTTGGGCACCCTTCCTACGGGCTGGGGGACCCCACCGATAAACTCATCTTT
TRDV1	NA	TRDJ1	NA	CALGEIGPTDTDKLIF	TGTGCTCTTGGGGAAATAGGTCCTACTGACACCGATAAACTCATCTTT
TRDV1	TRDD3	TRDJ1	few	CALGEPRFPQLGDRVTNTDKLIF	TGTGCTCTTGGGGAACCCCGATTTCCGCAACTGGGGGACCGAGTGACGAACACCGATAAACTCATCTTT
TRDV1	TRDD3	TRDJ1	few	CALGESCLLCTGGRYTDKLIF	TGTGCTCTTGGGGAAAGCTGCCTTCTTTGTACTGGGGGAAGGTACACCGATAAACTCATCTTT
TRDV1	NA	TRDJ1	NA	CALGELTLQSPPPYTDKLIF	TGTGCTCTTGGGGAACTAACGTTACAGTCTCCTCCTCCTTACACCGATAAACTCATCTTT
TRDV1	TRDD3	TRDJ1	few	CALGELGRLVYWGIRRSDKLIF	TGTGCTCTTGGGGAACTAGGCCGCCTTGTGTACTGGGGGATACGTAGATCCGATAAACTCATCTTT
TRDV1	TRDD3	TRDJ1	few	CALGELLHPSGIRLTSDKLIF	TGTGCTCTTGGGGAACTCCTCCATCCTAGTGGGATACGTCTCACCTCCGATAAACTCATCTTT
TRDV2	TRDD3	TRDJ1	NA	CACDLVLGDTIIF	TGTGCCTGTGACCTAGTACTGGGGGATACAATCATCTTT
TRDV1	TRDD3	TRDJ1	few	CALGFVVLGELLYTDKLIF	TGTGCTCTTGGGTTTGTCGTACTGGGGGAACTTCTCTACACCGATAAACTCATCTTT
TRDV1	TRDD3	TRDJ1	NA	CALGELEPPTGGFGDKLIF	TGTGCTCTTGGGGAACTAGAACCTCCTACTGGGGGATTCGGCGATAAACTCATCTTT
TRDV1	NA	TRDJ1	NA	CALGEPTHPPCTDKLIF	TGTGCTCTTGGGGAGCCAACGCACCCACCCTGCACCGATAAACTCATCTTT
TRDV1	NA	TRDJ1	few	CALGERRAYADKLIF	TGTGCTCTTGGGGAACGCAGGGCCTACGCCGATAAACTCATCTTT
TRDV1	TRDD3	TRDJ1	NA	CALGERRESFLSYWGPSYTDKLIF	TGTGCTCTTGGGGAACGGAGGGAAAGTTTCCTCTCCTACTGGGGGCCTTCATACACCGATAAACTCATCTTT
TRDV1	TRDD3	TRDJ1	NA	CALGELLGDELIF	TGTGCTCTTGGGGAACTACTGGGGGATGAACTCATCTTT
TRDV1	TRDD3	TRDJ1	few	CALGELSSRTGGTDKLIF	TGTGCTCTTGGGGAACTCTCCTCCCGTACTGGGGGTACCGATAAACTCATCTTT
TRDV1	NA	TRDJ1	NA	CALGELGRSYAGYTDKLIF	TGTGCTCTTGGGGAACTGGGCCGCTCCTACGCGGGGTACACCGATAAACTCATCTTT
TRDV1	TRDD2	TRDJ1	few	CALVSKAFLLGWDRVTDKLIF	TGTGCTCTAGTATCGAAGGCCTTCCTACTCGGTTGGGATCGGGTCACCGATAAACTCATCTTT
TRDV1	TRDD3	TRDJ1	few	CALGGHLRRVYWGINNTDKLIF	TGTGCTCTTGGGGGTCACCTTAGGAGGGTCTACTGGGGGATTAACAACACCGATAAACTCATCTTT
TRDV1	NA	TRDJ1	NA	CALGKRVAYHVGYTDKLIF	TGTGCTCTTGGGAAAAGGGTCGCTTACCATGTAGGGTACACCGATAAACTCATCTTT
TRDV1	NA	TRDJ1	few	CALGEHWRNTRPSRAYTDKLIF	TGTGCTCTTGGGGAACATTGGCGGAATACCCGGCCAAGTAGGGCATACACCGATAAACTCATCTTT
TRDV1	TRDD3	TRDJ1	NA	CALAPSAFLEELWGIPITDKLIF	TGTGCTCTTGCGCCGTCGGCCTTCCTAGAAGAGTTGTGGGGGATACCAATCACCGATAAACTCATCTTT
TRDV3	TRDD3	TRDJ1	few	CASETGPLQSPYWGIGLIF	TGTGCCTCAGAGACGGGGCCCCTACAAAGCCCGTACTGGGGGATCGGACTCATCTTT
TRDV1	NA	TRDJ1	NA	CALGELSSYSFWGIDRTDKLIF	TGTGCTCTTGGGGAACTATCTTCCTACAGCTTCTGGGGGATTGATAGGACCGATAAACTCATTTTT
TRDV2	NA	TRDJ1	NA	CACGPPEGDTKYTDKLIF	TGTGCCTGTGGCCCTCCCGAGGGAGATACAAAATACACCGATAAACTCATTTTT
TRDV1	NA	TRDJ1	NA	CALVEFEGPTTDKLIF	TGTGCTCTTGTTGAGTTCGAGGGTCCGACGACCGATAAACTCATCTTT
TRDV1	TRDD3	TRDJ1	few	CALGELPTDGTGGYAADKLIF	TGTGCTCTTGGGGAACTTCCTACTGATGGTACTGGGGGATACGCGGCCGATAAACTCATCTTT
TRDV1	NA	TRDJ1	NA	CALGELSRSYRTGSPYTDKLIF	TGTGCTCTTGGGGAACTGAGTCGGTCCTACCGTACTGGGAGCCCGTACACCGATAAACTCATCTTT
TRDV1	NA	TRDJ1	few	CALGELSYGTGDYTDKLIF	TGTGCTCTTGGGGAATTATCCTACGGTACGGGGGACTACACCGATAAACTCATCTTT
TRDV1	NA	TRDJ1	few	CALGATILRSTPTLKLIF	TGTGCTCTTGGGGCAACGATCCTACGGAGTACTCCTACCCTTAAACTCATCTTT
TRDV1	NA	TRDJ1	NA	CALGEPPSRGTDKLIF	TGTGCTCTTGGGGAACCCCCTTCGCGGGGTACCGATAAACTCATCTTT
TRDV1	TRDD3	TRDJ1	NA	CALGEQRWVCTGGYRNTDKLIF	TGTGCTCTTGGGGAACAACGTTGGGTGTGTACTGGGGGATACCGGAACACCGATAAACTCATCTTC
TRDV1	TRDD3	TRDJ1	NA	CALGPPTFFLQRFTGGLTDKLIF	TGTGCTCTTGGGCCTCCAACGTTCTTCTTACAGAGATTTACTGGGGGACTCACCGATAAACTCATCTTT
TRDV1	TRDD3	TRDJ1	NA	CALSLTTGDPYTDKLIF	TGTGCTCTTTCCCTGACTACTGGGGACCCTTACACCGATAAACTCATCTTT
TRDV1	NA	TRDJ1	NA	CALGELVPYPATDKLIF	TGTGCTCTTGGGGAACTAGTCCCCTACCCCGCAACCGATAAACTCATCTTT
TRDV2	NA	TRDJ1	few	CACEPRTDKLIF	TGTGCATGTGAACCGCGCACCGATAAACTCATCTTT
TRDV1	TRDD3	TRDJ1	few	CALALPLLTGGYEGPDKLIF	TGTGCTCTCGCCCTTCCTCTCCTCACTGGGGGATACGAAGGTCCCGATAAACTCATCTTT
TRDV1	TRDD3	TRDJ1	NA	CALGNSGSYPRTGGYRGVLIF	TGTGCGCTTGGGAACAGTGGTTCCTATCCCCGTACTGGGGGATACAGAGGAGTACTCATCTTT
TRDV1	NA	TRDJ1	NA	CALGEIVACGVIF	TGTGCTCTTGGGGAAATCGTCGCTTGTGGTGTCATCTTT
TRDV1	NA	TRDJ1	NA	CALGNHGGYLYTDKLIF	TGTGCTCTTGGGAATCACGGGGGTTACCTATACACCGATAAACTCATCTTT
TRDV1	TRDD3	TRDJ1	few	CALGQQGSPLGYWGILPVTDKLIF	TGTGCTCTTGGGCAACAGGGTAGCCCCTTAGGGTACTGGGGGATACTCCCCGTCACCGATAAACTCATCTTT